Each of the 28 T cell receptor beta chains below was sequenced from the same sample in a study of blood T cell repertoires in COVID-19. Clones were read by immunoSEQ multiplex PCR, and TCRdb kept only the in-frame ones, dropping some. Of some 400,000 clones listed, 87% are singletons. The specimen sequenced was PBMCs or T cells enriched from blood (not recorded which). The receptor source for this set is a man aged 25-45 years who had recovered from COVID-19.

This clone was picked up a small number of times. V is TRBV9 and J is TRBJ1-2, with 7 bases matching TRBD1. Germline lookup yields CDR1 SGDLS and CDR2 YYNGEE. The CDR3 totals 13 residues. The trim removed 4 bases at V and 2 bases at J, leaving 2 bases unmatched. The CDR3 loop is CASSTTGNYGYTF. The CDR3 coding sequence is TGTGCCAGCAGCACGACAGGGAACTATGGCTACACCTTC.

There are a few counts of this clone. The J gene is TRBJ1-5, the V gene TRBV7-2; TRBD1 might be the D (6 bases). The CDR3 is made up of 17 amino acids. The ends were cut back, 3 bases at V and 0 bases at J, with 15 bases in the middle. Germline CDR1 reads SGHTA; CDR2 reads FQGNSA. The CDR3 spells CASSFRQGWDSNQPQHF. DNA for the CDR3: TGTGCCAGCAGCTTTCGGCAGGGGTGGGATAGCAATCAGCCCCAGCATTTT.

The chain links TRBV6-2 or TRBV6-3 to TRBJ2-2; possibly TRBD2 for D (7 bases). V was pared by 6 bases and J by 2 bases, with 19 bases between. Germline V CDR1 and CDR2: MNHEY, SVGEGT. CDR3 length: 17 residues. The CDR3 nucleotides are TGTGCCAGCAGCATGACCGGGGGGCCCGTAAACACCGGGGAGCTGTTTTTT. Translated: CASSMTGGPVNTGELFF.

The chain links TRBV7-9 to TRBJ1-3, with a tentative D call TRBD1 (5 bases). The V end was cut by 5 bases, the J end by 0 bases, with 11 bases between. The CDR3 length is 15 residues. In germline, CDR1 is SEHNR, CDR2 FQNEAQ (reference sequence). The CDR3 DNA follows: TGTGCCAGCAGCATCAGGACACACTCTGGAAACACCATATATTTT. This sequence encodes CASSIRTHSGNTIYF.

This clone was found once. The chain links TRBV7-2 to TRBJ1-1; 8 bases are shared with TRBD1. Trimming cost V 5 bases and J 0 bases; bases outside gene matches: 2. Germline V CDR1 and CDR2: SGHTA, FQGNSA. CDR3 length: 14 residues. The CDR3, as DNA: TGTGCCAGCAGCCTGGACAGGGTGAACACTGAAGCTTTCTTT. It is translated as CASSLDRVNTEAFF.

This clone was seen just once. This CDR3 is CASSSGGAATRSNTEAFF. The CDR3 region has the DNA TGTGCCAGCAGCTCGGGGGGGGCAGCGACGCGTTCCAACACTGAAGCTTTCTTT. The chain links TRBV14 to TRBJ1-1, with a weak D call TRBD1 (6 bases). Per germline, CDR1 SGHDN and CDR2 FVKESK. The CDR3 runs 18 residues. V lost 5 bases to trimming and J lost 2 bases, with 24 bases between them.

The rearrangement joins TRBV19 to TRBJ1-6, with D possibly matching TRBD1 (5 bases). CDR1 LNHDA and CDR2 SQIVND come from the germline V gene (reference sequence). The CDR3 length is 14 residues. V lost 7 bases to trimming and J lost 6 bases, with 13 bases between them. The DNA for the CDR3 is TGTGCCAGTAAGACAGAGCGATCTAATTCACCCCTCCACTTT. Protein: CASKTERSNSPLHF.

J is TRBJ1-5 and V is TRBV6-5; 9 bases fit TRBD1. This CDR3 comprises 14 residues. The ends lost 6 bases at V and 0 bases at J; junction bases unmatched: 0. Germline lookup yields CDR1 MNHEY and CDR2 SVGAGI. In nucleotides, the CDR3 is TGTGCCAGCAGGGGACAGGGTAGCAATCAGCCCCAGCATTTT. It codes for CASRGQGSNQPQHF.

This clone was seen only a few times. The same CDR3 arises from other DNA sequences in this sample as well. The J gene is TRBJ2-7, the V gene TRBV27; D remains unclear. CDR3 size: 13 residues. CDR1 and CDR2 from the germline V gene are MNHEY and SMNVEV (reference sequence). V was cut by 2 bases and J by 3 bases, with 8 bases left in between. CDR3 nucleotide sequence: TGTGCCAGCAGTTTAACTGTCCACTACGAGCAGTACTTC. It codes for CASSLTVHYEQYF.

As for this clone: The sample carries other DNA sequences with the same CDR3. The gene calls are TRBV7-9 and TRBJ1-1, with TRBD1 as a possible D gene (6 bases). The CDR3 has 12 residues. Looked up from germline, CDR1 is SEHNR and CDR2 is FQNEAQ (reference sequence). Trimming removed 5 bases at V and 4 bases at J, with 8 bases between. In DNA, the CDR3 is TGTGCCAGCAGCCCCAGGGGCACTGAAGCTTTCTTT. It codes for CASSPRGTEAFF. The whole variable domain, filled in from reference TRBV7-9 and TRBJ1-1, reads DTGVSQNPRHKITKRGQNVTFRCDPISEHNRLYWYRQTLGQGPEFLTYFQNEAQLEKSRLLSDRFSAERPKGSFSTLEIQRTEQGDSAMYLCASSPRGTEAFFGQGTRLTVV.

The CDR3 spells CASSAGNRDGYTF. The DNA for the CDR3 is TGTGCCAGCAGTGCCGGCAACAGGGATGGCTACACCTTC. The rearrangement links TRBV25-1 to TRBJ1-2, with D possibly TRBD1 on 6 matching bases. This CDR3 has 13 amino acids. Germline values: CDR1 MGHDK, CDR2 SYGVNS. Trimming removed 4 bases at V and 6 bases at J, with 12 bases between.

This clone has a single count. DNA of the CDR3: TGCGCCAGCAGCCAAGATGGGACAGGGGGTGACATTCAGTACTTC. It encodes CASSQDGTGGDIQYF. The chain carries TRBV4-1 and TRBJ2-4, with TRBD1 identical over 11 bases. V lost 0 bases to trimming and J lost 8 bases; unmatched junction nucleotides: 3. Germline lookup yields CDR1 MGHRA and CDR2 YSYEKL. CDR3 length: 15 residues.

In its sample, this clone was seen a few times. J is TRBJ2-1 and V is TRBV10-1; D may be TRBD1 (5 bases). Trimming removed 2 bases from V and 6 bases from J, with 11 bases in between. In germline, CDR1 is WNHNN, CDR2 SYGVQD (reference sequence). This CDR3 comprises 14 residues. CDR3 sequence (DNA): TGCGCCAGCAGTGAGACAGGATCGTCCAATGAGCAGTTCTTC. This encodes CASSETGSSNEQFF.

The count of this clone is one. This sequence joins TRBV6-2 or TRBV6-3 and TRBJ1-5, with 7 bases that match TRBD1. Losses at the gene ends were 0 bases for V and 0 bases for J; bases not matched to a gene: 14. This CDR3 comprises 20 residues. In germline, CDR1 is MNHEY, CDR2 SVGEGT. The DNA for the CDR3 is TGTGCCAGCAGTTACTCGAGGAGGGACAGCCGTGTCAATAGCAATCAGCCCCAGCATTTT. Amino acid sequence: CASSYSRRDSRVNSNQPQHF.

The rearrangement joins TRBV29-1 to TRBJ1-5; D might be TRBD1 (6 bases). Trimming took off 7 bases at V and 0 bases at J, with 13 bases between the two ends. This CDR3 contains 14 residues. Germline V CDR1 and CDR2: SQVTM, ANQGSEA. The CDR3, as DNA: TGCAGCGCAACCACAGGGAATAGCAATCAGCCCCAGCATTTT. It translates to CSATTGNSNQPQHF.

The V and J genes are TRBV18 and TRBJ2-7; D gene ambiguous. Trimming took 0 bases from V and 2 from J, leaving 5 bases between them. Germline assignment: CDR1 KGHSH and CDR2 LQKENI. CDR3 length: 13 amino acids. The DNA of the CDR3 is TGTGCCAGCTCACCACCGGCCGCCTACGAGCAGTACTTC. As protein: CASSPPAAYEQYF.

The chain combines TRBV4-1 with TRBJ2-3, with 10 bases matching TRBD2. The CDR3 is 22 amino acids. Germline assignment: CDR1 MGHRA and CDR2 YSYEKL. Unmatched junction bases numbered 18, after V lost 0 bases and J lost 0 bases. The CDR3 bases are TGCGCCAGCAGCCAAGATCACACCTTGCCAAGCGGGGGGGCCTGGAGCACAGATACGCAGTATTTT. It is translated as CASSQDHTLPSGGAWSTDTQYF.

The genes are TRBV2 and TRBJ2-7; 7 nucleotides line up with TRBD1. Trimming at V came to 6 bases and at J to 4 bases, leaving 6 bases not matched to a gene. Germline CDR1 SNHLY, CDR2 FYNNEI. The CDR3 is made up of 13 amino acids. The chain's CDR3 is CASRPGTAYEQYF. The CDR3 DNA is TGTGCCAGCAGACCCGGGACAGCATACGAGCAGTACTTC.

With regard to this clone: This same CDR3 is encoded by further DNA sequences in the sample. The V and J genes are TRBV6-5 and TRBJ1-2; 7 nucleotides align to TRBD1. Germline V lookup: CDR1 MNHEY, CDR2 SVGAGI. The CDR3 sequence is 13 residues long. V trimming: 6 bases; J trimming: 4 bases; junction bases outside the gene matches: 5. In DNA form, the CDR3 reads TGTGCCAGCAGCCCCACAGGGGCCTATGGCTACACCTTC. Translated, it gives CASSPTGAYGYTF.

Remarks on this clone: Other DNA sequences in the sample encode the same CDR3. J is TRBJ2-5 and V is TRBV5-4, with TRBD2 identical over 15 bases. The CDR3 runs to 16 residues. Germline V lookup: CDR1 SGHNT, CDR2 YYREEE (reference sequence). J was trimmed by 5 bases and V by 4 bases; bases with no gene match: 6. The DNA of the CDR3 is TGTGCCAGCAGCAAGGGACTAGCGGGGGGCGGGGAGACCCAGTACTTC. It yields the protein CASSKGLAGGGETQYF.

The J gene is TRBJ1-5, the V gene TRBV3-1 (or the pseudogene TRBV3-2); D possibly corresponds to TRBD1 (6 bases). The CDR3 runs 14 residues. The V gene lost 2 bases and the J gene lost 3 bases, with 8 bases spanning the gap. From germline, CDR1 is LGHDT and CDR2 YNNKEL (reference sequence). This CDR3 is CASSQQGPNQPQHF. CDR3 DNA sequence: TGTGCCAGCAGCCAACAGGGGCCCAATCAGCCCCAGCATTTT.

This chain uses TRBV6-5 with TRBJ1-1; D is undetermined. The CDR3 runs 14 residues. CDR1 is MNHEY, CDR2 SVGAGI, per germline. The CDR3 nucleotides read TGTGCTACGTTGTGGCGAAGCGGGAACACTGAAGCTTTCTTT. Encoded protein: CATLWRSGNTEAFF.

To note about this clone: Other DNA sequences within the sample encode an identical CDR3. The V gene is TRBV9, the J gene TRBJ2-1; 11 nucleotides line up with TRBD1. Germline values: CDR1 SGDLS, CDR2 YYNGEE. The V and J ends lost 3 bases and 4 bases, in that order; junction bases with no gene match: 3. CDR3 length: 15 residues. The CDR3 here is CASSAGTGGYNEQFF. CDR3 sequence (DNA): TGTGCCAGCAGCGCCGGGACAGGGGGATACAATGAGCAGTTCTTC.

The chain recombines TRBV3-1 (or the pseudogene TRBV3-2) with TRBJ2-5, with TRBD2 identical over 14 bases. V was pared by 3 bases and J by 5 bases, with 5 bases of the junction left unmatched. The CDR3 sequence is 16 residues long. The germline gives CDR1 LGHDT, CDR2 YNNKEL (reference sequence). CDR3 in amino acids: CASSQGLAGAWETQYF. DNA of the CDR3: TGTGCCAGCAGCCAGGGACTAGCGGGGGCCTGGGAGACCCAGTACTTC.

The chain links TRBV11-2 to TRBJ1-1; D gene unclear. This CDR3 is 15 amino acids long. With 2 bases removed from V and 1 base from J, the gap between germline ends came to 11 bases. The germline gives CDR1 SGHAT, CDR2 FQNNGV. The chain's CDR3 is CASSLSPTANTEAFF. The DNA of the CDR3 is TGTGCCAGCAGCTTATCGCCTACAGCGAACACTGAAGCTTTCTTT.

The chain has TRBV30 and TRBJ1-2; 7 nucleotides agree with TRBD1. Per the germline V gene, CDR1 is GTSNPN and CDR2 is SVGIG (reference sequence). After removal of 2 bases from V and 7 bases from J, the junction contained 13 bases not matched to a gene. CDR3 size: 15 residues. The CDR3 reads CAWSRLTGRRSGYTF. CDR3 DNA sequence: TGTGCCTGGAGTCGATTGACAGGGCGTAGGAGTGGCTACACCTTC.

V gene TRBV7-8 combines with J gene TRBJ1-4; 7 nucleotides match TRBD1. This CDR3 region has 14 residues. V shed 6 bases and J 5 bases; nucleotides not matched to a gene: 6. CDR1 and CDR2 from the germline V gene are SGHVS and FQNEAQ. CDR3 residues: CASRPGQLNEKLFF. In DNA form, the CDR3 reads TGTGCCAGCAGGCCGGGACAGCTCAATGAAAAACTGTTTTTT.

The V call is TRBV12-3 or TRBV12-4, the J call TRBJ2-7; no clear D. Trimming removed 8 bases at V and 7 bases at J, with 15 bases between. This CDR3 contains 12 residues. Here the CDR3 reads CASGPRLREQYF. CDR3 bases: TGTGCCAGCGGGCCAAGGTTAAGGGAGCAGTACTTC.